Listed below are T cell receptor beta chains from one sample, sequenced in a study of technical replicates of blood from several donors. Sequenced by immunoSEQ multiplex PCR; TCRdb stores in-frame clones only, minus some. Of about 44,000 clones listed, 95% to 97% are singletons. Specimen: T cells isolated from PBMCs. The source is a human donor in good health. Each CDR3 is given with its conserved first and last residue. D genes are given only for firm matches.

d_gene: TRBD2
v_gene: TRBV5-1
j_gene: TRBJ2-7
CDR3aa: CASSDPSGRSVQYF

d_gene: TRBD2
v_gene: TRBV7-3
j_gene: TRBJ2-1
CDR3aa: CASSLGWASGGYNEQFF

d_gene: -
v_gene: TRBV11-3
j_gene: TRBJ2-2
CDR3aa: CASSLDGVHAGELFF

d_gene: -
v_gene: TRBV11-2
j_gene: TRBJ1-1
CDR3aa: CASSPHTTTEAFF

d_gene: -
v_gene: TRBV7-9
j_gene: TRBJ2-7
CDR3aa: CASSLQRDYEQYF

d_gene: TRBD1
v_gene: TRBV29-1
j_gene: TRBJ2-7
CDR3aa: CSVVGQGPYEQYF

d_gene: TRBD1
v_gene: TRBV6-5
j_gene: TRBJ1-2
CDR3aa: CASRRTGAGGYTF

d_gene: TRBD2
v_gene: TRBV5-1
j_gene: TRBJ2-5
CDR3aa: CASSLTAGLETQYF

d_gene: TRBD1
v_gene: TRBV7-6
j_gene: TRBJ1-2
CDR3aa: CASSLYTGDYGYTF

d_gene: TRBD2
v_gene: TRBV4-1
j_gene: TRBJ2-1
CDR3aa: CASSLGLASYNEQFF

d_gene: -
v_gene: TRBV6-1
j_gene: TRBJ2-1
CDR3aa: CASNQVSYNEQFF

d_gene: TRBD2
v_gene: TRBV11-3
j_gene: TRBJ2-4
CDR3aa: CASSATSGNNIQYF

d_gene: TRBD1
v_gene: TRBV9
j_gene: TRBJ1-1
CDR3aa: CASSPLNRGPEAFF

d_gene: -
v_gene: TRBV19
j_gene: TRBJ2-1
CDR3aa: CASSALRHNNEQFF

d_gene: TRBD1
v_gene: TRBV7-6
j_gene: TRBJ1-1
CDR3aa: CASSQTGGFEAFF

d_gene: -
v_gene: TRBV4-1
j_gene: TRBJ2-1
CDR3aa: CASSQGPLDEQFF

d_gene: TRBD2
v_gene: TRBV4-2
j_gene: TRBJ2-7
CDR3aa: CASSLLLAGDYNEQYF

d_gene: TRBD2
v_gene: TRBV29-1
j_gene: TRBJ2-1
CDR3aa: CSVDSTSVSYNEQFF

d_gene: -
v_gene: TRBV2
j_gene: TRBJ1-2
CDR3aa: CASSEGGAGSDGYTF

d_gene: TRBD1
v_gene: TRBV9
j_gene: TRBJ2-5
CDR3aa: CASSAGDRIEETQYF

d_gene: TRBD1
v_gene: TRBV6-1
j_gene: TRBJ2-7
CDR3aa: CASSGQGELSYEQYF

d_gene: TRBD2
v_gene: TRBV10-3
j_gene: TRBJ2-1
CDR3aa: CAITVETSGIYEQFF

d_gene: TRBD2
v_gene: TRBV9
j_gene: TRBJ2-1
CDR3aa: CASSVLGLGAGREQFF

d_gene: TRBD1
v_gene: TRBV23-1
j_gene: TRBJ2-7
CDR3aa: CASSQSMILDRDQIEQYF

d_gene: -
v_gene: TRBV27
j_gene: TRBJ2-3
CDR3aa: CASSFGLPLLAQYF

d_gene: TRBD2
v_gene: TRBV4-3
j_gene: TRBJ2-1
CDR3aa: CASSQEGGREVIDEQFF

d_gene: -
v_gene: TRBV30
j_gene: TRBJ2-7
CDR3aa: CAWSVDGTYEQYF

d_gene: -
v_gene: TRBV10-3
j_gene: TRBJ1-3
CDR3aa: CAGGSGNTIYF

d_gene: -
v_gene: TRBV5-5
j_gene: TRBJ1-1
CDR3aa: CASGGGDRKGKYTEAFF

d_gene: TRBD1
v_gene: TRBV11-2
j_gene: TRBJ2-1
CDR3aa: CASSEYRGKVNEQFF